The T cell receptor (beta chain) described here comes from a study of T cell responses to AZD1222 COVID-19 vaccine. The data were produced by immunoSEQ multiplex PCR, yet TCRdb's version contains in-frame clones alone and is incomplete. The sample has 150,000 to 200,000 clones; 92% are singletons. CDR1 and CDR2 from the germline V gene are SGDLS and YYNGEE. The germline V and J ends were trimmed by 0 bases and 4 bases, with 11 bases remaining between them. CDR3 length equals 15 residues. As concerns this clone: Its antigen is not known.

Findings of the study overall: Distributed over spike, vaccine-associated CD4 TCRs predominated at 160-218 and 743-854. At baseline, just six or seven AZD1222 recipients tested seropositive. Of spike-specific TCRs, nearly half reportedly target regions left unmutated in variants.

This sequence was found in an adult who received the AZD1222 COVID-19 vaccine. Sequenced here: peripheral blood, sampled 28 days after the second AZD1222 dose. The V and J genes are TRBV9 and TRBJ2-1; D gene ambiguous. The CDR3 protein is CASSVGRASYNEQFF. Here the CDR3 DNA reads TGTGCCAGCAGCGTAGGTAGGGCCTCTTACAATGAGCAGTTCTTC. Looking up the rest from reference TRBV9 and TRBJ2-1 gives the full variable domain: DSGVTQTPKHLITATGQRVTLRCSPRSGDLSVYWYQQSLDQGLQFLIQYYNGEERAKGNILERFSAQQFPDLHSELNLSSLELGDSALYFCASSVGRASYNEQFFGPGTRLTVL.